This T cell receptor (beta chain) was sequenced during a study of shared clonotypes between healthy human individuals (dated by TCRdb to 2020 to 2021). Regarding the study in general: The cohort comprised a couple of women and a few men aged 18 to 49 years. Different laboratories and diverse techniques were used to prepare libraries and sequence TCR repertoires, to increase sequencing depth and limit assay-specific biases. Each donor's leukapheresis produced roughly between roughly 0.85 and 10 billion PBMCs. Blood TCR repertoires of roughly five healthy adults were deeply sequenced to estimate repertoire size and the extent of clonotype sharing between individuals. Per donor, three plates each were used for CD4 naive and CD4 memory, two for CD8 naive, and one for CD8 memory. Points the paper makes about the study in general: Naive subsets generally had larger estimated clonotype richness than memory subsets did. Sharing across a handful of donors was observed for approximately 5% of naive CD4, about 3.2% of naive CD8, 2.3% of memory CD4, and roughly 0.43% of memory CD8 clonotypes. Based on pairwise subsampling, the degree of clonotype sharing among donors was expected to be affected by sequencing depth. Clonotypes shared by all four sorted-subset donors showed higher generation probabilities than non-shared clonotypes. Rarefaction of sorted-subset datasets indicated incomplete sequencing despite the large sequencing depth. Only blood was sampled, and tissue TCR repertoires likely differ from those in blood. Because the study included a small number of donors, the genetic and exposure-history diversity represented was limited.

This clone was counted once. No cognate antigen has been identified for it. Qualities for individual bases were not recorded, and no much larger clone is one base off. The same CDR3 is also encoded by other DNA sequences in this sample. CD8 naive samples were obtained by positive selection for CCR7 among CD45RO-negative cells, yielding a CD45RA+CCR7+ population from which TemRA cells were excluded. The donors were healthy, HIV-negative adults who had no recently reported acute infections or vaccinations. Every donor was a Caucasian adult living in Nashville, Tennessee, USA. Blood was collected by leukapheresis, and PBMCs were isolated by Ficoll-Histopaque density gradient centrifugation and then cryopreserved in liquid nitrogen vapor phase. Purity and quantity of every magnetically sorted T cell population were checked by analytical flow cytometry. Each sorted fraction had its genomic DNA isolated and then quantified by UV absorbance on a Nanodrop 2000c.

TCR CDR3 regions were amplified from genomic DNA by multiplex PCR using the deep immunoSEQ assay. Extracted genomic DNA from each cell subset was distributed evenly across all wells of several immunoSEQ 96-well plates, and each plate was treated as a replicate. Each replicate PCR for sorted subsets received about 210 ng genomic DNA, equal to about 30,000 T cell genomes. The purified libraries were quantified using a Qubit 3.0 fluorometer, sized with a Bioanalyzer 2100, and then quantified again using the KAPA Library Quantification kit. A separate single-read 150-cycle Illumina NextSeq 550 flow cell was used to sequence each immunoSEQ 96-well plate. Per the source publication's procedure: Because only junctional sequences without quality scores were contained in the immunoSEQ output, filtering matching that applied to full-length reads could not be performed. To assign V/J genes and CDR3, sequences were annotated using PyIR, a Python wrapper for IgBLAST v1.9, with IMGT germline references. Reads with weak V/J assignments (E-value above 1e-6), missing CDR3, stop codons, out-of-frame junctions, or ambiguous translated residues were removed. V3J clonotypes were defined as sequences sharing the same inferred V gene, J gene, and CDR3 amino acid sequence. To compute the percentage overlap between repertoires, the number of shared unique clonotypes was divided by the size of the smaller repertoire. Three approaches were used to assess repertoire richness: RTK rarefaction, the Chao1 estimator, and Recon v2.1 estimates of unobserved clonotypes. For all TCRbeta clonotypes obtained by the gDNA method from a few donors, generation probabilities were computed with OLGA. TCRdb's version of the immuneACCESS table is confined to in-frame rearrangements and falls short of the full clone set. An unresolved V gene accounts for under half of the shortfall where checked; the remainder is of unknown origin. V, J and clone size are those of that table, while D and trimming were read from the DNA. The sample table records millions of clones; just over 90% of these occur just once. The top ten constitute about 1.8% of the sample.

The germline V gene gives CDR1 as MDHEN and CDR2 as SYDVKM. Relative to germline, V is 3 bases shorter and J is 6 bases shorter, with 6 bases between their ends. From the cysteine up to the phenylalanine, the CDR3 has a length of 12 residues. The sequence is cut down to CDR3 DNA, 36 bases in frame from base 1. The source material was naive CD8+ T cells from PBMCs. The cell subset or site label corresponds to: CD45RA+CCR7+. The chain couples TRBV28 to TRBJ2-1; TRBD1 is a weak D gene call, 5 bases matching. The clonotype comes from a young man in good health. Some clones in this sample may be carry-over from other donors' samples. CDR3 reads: CASSLQGNEQFF. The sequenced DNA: TGTGCCAGCAGTTTGCAGGGCAATGAGCAGTTCTTC.